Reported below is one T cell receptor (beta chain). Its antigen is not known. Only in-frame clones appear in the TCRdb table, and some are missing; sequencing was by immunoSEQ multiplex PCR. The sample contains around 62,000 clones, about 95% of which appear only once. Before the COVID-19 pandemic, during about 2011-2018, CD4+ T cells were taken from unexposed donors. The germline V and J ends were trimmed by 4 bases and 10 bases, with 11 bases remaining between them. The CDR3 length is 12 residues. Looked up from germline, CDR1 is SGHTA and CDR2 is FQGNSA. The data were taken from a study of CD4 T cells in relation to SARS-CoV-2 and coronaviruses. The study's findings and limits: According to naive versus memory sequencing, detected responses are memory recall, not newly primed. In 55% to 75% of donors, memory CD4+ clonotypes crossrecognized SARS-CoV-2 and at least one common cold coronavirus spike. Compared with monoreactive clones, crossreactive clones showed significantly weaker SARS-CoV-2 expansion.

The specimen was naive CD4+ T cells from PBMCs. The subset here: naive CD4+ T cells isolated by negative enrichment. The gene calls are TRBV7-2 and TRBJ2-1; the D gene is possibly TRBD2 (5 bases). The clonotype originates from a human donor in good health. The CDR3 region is CASSSWTLEQFF. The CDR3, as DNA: TGTGCCAGCAGCTCGTGGACTCTGGAGCAGTTCTTC.